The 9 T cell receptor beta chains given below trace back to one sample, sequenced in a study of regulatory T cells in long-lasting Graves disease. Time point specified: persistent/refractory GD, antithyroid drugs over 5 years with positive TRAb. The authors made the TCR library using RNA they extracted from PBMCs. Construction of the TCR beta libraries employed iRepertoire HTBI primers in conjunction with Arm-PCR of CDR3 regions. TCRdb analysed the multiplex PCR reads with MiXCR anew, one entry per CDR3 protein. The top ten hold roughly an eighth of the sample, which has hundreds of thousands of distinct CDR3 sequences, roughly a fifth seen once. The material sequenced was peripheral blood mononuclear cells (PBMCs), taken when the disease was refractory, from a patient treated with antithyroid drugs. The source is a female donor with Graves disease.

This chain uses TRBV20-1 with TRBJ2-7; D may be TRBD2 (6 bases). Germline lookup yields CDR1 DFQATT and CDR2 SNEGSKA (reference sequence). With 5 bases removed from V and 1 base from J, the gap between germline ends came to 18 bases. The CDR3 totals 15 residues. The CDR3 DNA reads TGCAGTGCTGGCCGCCGGGACTCCGTTTCCTACGAGCAGTACTTC. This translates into CSAGRRDSVSYEQYF.

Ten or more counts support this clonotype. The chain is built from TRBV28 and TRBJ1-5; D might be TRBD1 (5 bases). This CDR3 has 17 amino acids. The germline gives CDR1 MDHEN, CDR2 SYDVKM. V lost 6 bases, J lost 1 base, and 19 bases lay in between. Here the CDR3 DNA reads TGTGCCAGCAGGCTTGACCGAGGGGTACCAAGCAATCAGCCCCAGCATTTT. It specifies CASRLDRGVPSNQPQHF.

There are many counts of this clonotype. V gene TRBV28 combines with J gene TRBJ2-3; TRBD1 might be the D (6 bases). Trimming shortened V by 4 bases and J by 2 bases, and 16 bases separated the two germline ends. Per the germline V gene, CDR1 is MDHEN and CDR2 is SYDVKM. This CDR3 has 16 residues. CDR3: CASSSSWTDFTDTQYF. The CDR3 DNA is TGTGCCAGCAGTTCCAGTTGGACAGATTTCACAGATACGCAGTATTTT.

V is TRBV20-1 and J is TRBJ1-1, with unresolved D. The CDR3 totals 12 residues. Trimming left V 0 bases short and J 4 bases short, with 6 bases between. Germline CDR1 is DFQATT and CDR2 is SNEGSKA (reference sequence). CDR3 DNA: TGCAGTGCTAGAGAGACACTCACTGAAGCTTTCTTT. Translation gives CSARETLTEAFF.

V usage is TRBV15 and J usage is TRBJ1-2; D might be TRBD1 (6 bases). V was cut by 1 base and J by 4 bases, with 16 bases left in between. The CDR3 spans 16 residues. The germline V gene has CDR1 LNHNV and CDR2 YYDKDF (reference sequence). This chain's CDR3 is CATSRVMGTGRYGYTF. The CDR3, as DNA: TGTGCCACCAGCAGAGTGATGGGAACAGGGCGCTATGGCTACACCTTC.

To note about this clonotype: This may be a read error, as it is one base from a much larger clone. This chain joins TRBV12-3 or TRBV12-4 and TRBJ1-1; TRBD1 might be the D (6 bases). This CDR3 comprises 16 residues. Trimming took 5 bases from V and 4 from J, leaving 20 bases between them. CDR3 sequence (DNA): TGTGCCAGCAGTGTGTCCAGGGGCGGTGAGGTCACTGAAGCTTTCTTT. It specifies CASSVSRGGEVTEAFF.

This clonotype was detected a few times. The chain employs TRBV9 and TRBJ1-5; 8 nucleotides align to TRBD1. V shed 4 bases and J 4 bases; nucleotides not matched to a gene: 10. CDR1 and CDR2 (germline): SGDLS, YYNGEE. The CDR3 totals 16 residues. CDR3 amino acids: CASSPGQGLNNQPQHF. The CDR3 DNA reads TGTGCCAGCAGCCCAGGACAGGGTTTAAATAATCAGCCCCAGCATTTT.

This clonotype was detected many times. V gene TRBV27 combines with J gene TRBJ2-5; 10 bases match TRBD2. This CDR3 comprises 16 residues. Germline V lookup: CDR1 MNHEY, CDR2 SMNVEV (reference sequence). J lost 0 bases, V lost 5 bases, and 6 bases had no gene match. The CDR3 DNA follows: TGTGCCAGCAGTAACCAACTAGCGGGGAACCAAGAGACCCAGTACTTC. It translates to CASSNQLAGNQETQYF.

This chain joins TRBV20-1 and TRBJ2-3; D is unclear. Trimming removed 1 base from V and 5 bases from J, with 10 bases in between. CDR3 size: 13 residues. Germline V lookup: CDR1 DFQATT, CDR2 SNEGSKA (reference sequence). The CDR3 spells CSARVGGIDTQYF. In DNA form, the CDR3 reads TGCAGTGCTAGAGTAGGTGGTATAGATACGCAGTATTTT.